Below are 31 T cell receptor beta chains sequenced from a single sample in a study of glioma-infiltrating T cells. The iRepertoire nested amplicon-rescue multiplex PCR amplified TCR alpha and beta CDR3s from RNA. TCRdb reanalysed the multiplex PCR reads using MiXCR and keeps one entry per CDR3 protein. The table has 100,000 to 150,000 distinct CDR3 sequences, under 30% seen once; the top ten hold around a quarter. Material for sequencing was glioma tissue, nonneoplastic brain tissue, or PBMCs (not recorded which). These receptor sequences come from a human donor with low-grade glioma or glioblastoma, undergoing nonglioma brain surgery, or in good health (not recorded which).

In its sample, this clonotype was seen a few times. V is TRBV7-9 and J is TRBJ2-3; D remains unclear. Trimming took 0 bases from V and 3 from J, leaving 7 bases between them. Germline V gene data show CDR1 as SEHNR and CDR2 as FQNEAQ (reference sequence). The CDR3 is 14 residues long. Here the CDR3 DNA reads TGTGCCAGCAGCTTAGCTGGTAGAACAGATACGCAGTATTTT. It yields the protein CASSLAGRTDTQYF.

V is TRBV6-1 and J is TRBJ1-1; D is perhaps TRBD1 (6 bases). V was shortened by 0 bases and J by 11 bases, with 13 bases between the two germline ends. Germline loops: CDR1 MNHNS, CDR2 SASEGT. This CDR3 region has 13 residues. DNA of the CDR3: TGTGCCAGCAGTGAAGCTTGGGGGGCCGGTGCTTTCTTT. This sequence encodes CASSEAWGAGAFF.

There are a few counts of this clonotype. The V call is TRBV2, the J call TRBJ1-5, with D possibly matching TRBD1 (6 bases). V lost 11 bases, J lost 7 bases, and 18 bases lay in between. This CDR3 region has 13 residues. Germline V CDR1 and CDR2: SNHLY, FYNNEI. The CDR3 region has the DNA TGTGCCGCCAGTATGGACAGCCGCCAGCCCCAGCATTTT. Translation: CAASMDSRQPQHF.

Details on this clonotype: A read error is possible here, since a much larger clone lies one base away. The chain has TRBV20-1 and TRBJ2-5; unclear D gene. CDR3 size: 14 residues. V was trimmed by 1 base and J by 2 bases, leaving 11 bases between them. Germline CDR1 and CDR2: DFQATT and SNEGSKA (reference sequence). The CDR3 sequence is CSARAIGQQETQYF. The CDR3 DNA reads as TGCAGTGCTAGAGCTATTGGGCAGCAAGAGACCCAGTACTTC.

As to this clonotype: In this CDR3 the conserved last residue, phenylalanine or tryptophan, is missing, so a read error is likely. The gene calls are TRBV10-3 and TRBJ1-1; 8 positions match TRBD1. Germline V CDR1 and CDR2: ENHRY, SYGVKD. The CDR3 has 14 amino acids. V gave up 3 bases and J gave up 2 bases; unmatched junction bases: 2. CDR3 DNA sequence: TGTGCCATCAGTGACGGACAGGGAAACACTGAAGCTTTCCTT. As protein: CAISDGQGNTEAFL.

This clonotype has just a few counts. This chain connects TRBV5-6 to TRBJ2-7, with 8 bases that match TRBD1. The CDR3 has 14 amino acids. CDR1 SGHDT and CDR2 YYEEEE come from the germline V gene. The trim removed 2 bases at V and 6 bases at J, leaving 7 bases unmatched. The CDR3 DNA reads TGTGCCAGCAGCTTACCGACAGGGGCACGCGAGCAGTACGTC. Its translation is CASSLPTGAREQYV.

This clonotype was seen a handful of times. The chain uses TRBV2 and TRBJ1-5; no firm D call. V lost 1 base, J lost 6 bases, and 4 bases lay in between. Germline V gene data show CDR1 as SNHLY and CDR2 as FYNNEI. The CDR3 is 12 amino acids. The DNA for the CDR3 is TGTGCCAGCAGTGAAGGGCGTCAGCCCCAGCATTTT. This translates into CASSEGRQPQHF. Full variable domain (remainder filled in from reference TRBV2 and TRBJ1-5): EPEVTQTPSHQVTQMGQEVILRCVPISNHLYFYWYRQILGQKVEFLVSFYNNEISEKSEIFDDQFSVERPDGSNFTLKIRSTKLEDSAMYFCASSEGRQPQHFGDGTRLSIL.

This clonotype was seen a handful of times. The chain couples TRBV7-2 to TRBJ2-5; possible D gene TRBD2, 6 bases. Germline lookup yields CDR1 SGHTA and CDR2 FQGNSA. CDR3 length equals 14 residues. Deletions cut 5 bases from V and 2 bases from J, with 12 bases between. Written as DNA, the CDR3 is TGTGCCAGCAGCCGACTAGGGAAACAAGAGACCCAGTACTTC. Its translation: CASSRLGKQETQYF.

The chain joins TRBV7-9 to TRBJ2-5, with D hard to call. The CDR3 runs 13 residues. V was clipped by 5 bases and J by 7 bases, with 14 bases between them. Germline CDR1 is SEHNR and CDR2 is FQNEAQ (reference sequence). CDR3 nucleotide sequence: TGTGCCAGCAGCACGGGCCAGTCGGGGACCCAGTACTTC. Translated, it gives CASSTGQSGTQYF.

This sequence joins TRBV2 and TRBJ1-4; D gene uncertain. V was shortened by 0 bases and J by 8 bases, with 4 bases between the two germline ends. Germline loops: CDR1 SNHLY, CDR2 FYNNEI. CDR3 length: 12 residues. The CDR3 here is CASSEAAEKLFF. The CDR3 DNA reads TGTGCCAGCAGTGAAGCTGCGGAAAAACTGTTTTTT.

There are a few counts of this clonotype. The chain carries TRBV18 and TRBJ1-1; D gene uncertain. Germline CDR1 and CDR2: KGHSH and LQKENI. V lost 6 bases and J lost 1, with 24 bases in between. The CDR3 loop spans 18 amino acids. In nucleotides, the CDR3 is TGTGCCAGCTCCTCAATAGCGCGGACCCTCAGCCGGAACACTGAAGCTTTCTTT. Translating gives CASSSIARTLSRNTEAFF.

The chain recombines TRBV28 with TRBJ2-2; D might be TRBD1 or TRBD2, each matching 5 bases. Trimming removed 3 bases at V and 0 bases at J, with 8 bases between. The CDR3 has 15 residues. Germline V gives CDR1 MDHEN, CDR2 SYDVKM. The CDR3 coding sequence is TGTGCCAGCAGTTTTGGGGGTTCGAACACCGGGGAGCTGTTTTTT. Translated: CASSFGGSNTGELFF.

This clonotype has ten or more counts. The chain uses TRBV20-1 and TRBJ1-1, with D possibly being TRBD1 (5 bases). The length of the CDR3 is 14 residues. Germline lookup yields CDR1 DFQATT and CDR2 SNEGSKA (reference sequence). V was shortened by 2 bases and J by 3 bases, with 13 bases between the two germline ends. CDR3 sequence reads: CSARWSRADTEAFF. The DNA for the CDR3 is TGCAGTGCTAGATGGAGCAGGGCGGACACTGAAGCTTTCTTT.

This chain connects TRBV4-1 to TRBJ1-5; no firm D call. CDR1 is MGHRA, CDR2 YSYEKL, per germline. The CDR3 consists of 16 residues. Trimming removed 1 base at V and 0 bases at J, with 10 bases between. The CDR3 DNA reads TGCGCCAGCAGCCAAGTTCCCAGCTATAGCAATCAGCCCCAGCATTTT. Translation: CASSQVPSYSNQPQHF.

The rearrangement links TRBV11-2 to TRBJ2-2; tentatively, D is TRBD1 (6 bases). V lost 3 bases to trimming and J lost 3 bases, with 23 bases between them. The CDR3 is 19 amino acids. Germline values: CDR1 SGHAT, CDR2 FQNNGV. The CDR3 nucleotides are TGTGCCAGCAGCTTGGTCTTTCAAACAGGGAGTCCTTACACCGGGGAGCTGTTTTTT. Amino acids: CASSLVFQTGSPYTGELFF.

On this clonotype: Just one base apart from a much larger clone, this may be a read error. The chain employs TRBV27 and TRBJ1-6; the D gene is possibly TRBD1 (6 bases). The V gene lost 5 bases and the J gene lost 9 bases, with 17 bases spanning the gap. The CDR3 is 15 amino acids. Looked up from germline, CDR1 is MNHEY and CDR2 is SMNVEV (reference sequence). The CDR3 region is CASSPYRDPSSPLHF. The CDR3 DNA sequence: TGTGCCAGCAGTCCTTACAGGGACCCGAGTTCACCCCTCCACTTT.

The rearrangement joins TRBV5-1 to TRBJ2-1, with D perhaps matching TRBD1 (5 bases). This CDR3 is built from 14 residues. Germline CDR1 reads SGHRS; CDR2 reads YFSETQ. Trimming cost V 1 base and J 5 bases, with 10 bases left between them. In nucleotides, the CDR3 is TGCGCCAGCAGCTTGCCCGGACATAACAATGAGCAGTTCTTC. Translated: CASSLPGHNNEQFF.

About this clonotype: It may be a read error: a sequence one base away is much more abundant. This rearrangement joins TRBV20-1 to TRBJ1-1; D is unresolved. Germline values: CDR1 DFQATT, CDR2 SNEGSKA (reference sequence). The CDR3 runs to 14 residues. The CDR3 bases are TGCAGTGCTAGAGATGACCTCGCGGTCACTGAAGCTTTGTTT. Residues: CSARDDLAVTEALF.

There are many counts of this clonotype. In nucleotides, the CDR3 is TGTGCCACCAGCAGGGCACTCGGGGGGGCGGAGACCCAGTACTTC. This gives the protein CATSRALGGAETQYF. The V gene is TRBV15, the J gene TRBJ2-5; 8 bases align to TRBD2. V dropped 3 bases and J dropped 5; count of bases not matched to a gene: 8. Germline V gene lookup returns CDR1 LNHNV and CDR2 YYDKDF (reference sequence). This CDR3 is 15 amino acids long.

The chain recombines TRBV18 with TRBJ2-5, with a tentative D call TRBD1 (6 bases). V lost 0 bases and J lost 4, with 12 bases in between. Germline V CDR1 and CDR2: KGHSH, LQKENI. CDR3 length equals 15 residues. The CDR3 DNA follows: TGTGCCAGCTCACCACCCACAGGGACCGGAGAGACCCAGTACTTC. Protein: CASSPPTGTGETQYF.

This clonotype was observed at least ten times. The chain has TRBV6-1 and TRBJ2-3; TRBD1 agrees at 9 bases. The J segment lost 2 bases and the V segment lost 3 bases, leaving 6 bases of the junction unmatched. The CDR3 loop spans 16 amino acids. Looked up from germline, CDR1 is MNHNS and CDR2 is SASEGT. The CDR3 bases are TGTGCCAGCAGTGACTTTGGACAGGGGACCACAGATACGCAGTATTTT. Encoded protein: CASSDFGQGTTDTQYF.

This clonotype was observed at least ten times. The chain has TRBV27 and TRBJ1-1; D remains unclear. Deletions cut 2 bases from V and 0 bases from J, with 7 bases between. The CDR3 has 14 residues. The germline V gene has CDR1 MNHEY and CDR2 SMNVEV (reference sequence). The CDR3 DNA reads as TGTGCCAGCAGTTTAGGGGTTCTGAACACTGAAGCTTTCTTT. Translating gives CASSLGVLNTEAFF.

This clonotype was seen more than once but under ten times. The rearrangement uses TRBV20-1 and TRBJ1-5, with D perhaps matching TRBD1 (6 bases). Germline CDR1 is DFQATT and CDR2 is SNEGSKA (reference sequence). V dropped 6 bases and J dropped 4 bases, with 22 bases sitting between them. This CDR3 is built from 16 residues. Here the CDR3 reads CSALQGWVEGNQPQHF. CDR3 sequence (DNA): TGCAGTGCCTTACAGGGATGGGTTGAGGGGAATCAGCCCCAGCATTTT.

Note on this clonotype: One junction end disagrees with the germline gene, perhaps due to a read error. The chain has TRBV12-3 or TRBV12-4 and TRBJ1-5; TRBD1 is a possible D gene (6 bases). There are 14 residues in the CDR3. CDR3: CASSRSQGNQPQHF. In DNA, the CDR3 is TGTGCCAGCAGTCGCTCACAGGGCAACCAGCCCCAGCATTTT.

This clonotype was detected a few times. The V and J genes are TRBV11-3 and TRBJ1-1; possible D gene TRBD1, 5 bases. V was pared by 6 bases and J by 2 bases, with 7 bases between. CDR3 length: 12 amino acids. Germline values: CDR1 SGHNT, CDR2 YENEEA. CDR3 coding DNA: TGTGCCAGCAGTCAGGGTAACACTGAAGCTTTCTTT. Protein sequence: CASSQGNTEAFF.

This clonotype was found a few times. The chain couples TRBV25-1 to TRBJ2-1; D ambiguous. V dropped 4 bases and J dropped 7 bases, with 11 bases sitting between them. Germline assignment: CDR1 MGHDK and CDR2 SYGVNS. The CDR3 sequence is 13 residues long. The CDR3 loop is CASSVTNRNEQFF. The CDR3 nucleotides are TGTGCCAGCAGTGTGACCAATAGGAATGAGCAGTTCTTC.

This clonotype occurred a few times. The J gene is TRBJ2-7, the V gene TRBV2; D gene uncertain. Trimming shortened V by 6 bases and J by 3 bases, and 6 bases separated the two germline ends. The germline V gene has CDR1 SNHLY and CDR2 FYNNEI. There are 11 residues in the CDR3. CDR3 amino acids: CASRQSYEQYV. The CDR3 DNA reads TGTGCCAGCAGACAGAGCTACGAGCAGTACGTC.

The genes are TRBV11-1 and TRBJ2-3, with a possible D match to TRBD1 (6 bases). The CDR3 runs to 14 residues. CDR1 is SGHAT, CDR2 FQDESV, per germline (reference sequence). V was pared by 5 bases and J by 3 bases, with 12 bases between. The CDR3 sequence: CASSHSTGTDTQYF. CDR3 sequence (DNA): TGTGCCAGCAGCCATTCGACAGGAACAGATACGCAGTATTTT. Drawing the rest from reference TRBV11-1 and TRBJ2-3, the complete variable domain is EAEVAQSPRYKITEKSQAVAFWCDPISGHATLYWYRQILGQGPELLVQFQDESVVDDSQLPKDRFSAERLKGVDSTLKIQPAELGDSAMYLCASSHSTGTDTQYFGPGTRLTVL.

This clonotype showed up many times. The V and J genes are TRBV24-1 and TRBJ1-5, with D uncertain. The CDR3 contains 13 residues. Germline assignment: CDR1 KGHDR and CDR2 SFDVKD. V was cut by 4 bases and J by 6 bases, with 9 bases left in between. The CDR3 DNA reads as TGTGCCACCAGTGACCTTGGGGTTCAGCCCCAGCATTTT. This encodes CATSDLGVQPQHF.

The table lists this clonotype with many counts. J is TRBJ2-5 and V is TRBV6-1; possibly TRBD2 for D (5 bases). Germline-derived CDR1 and CDR2 are MNHNS and SASEGT. V dropped 3 bases and J dropped 11 bases, with 16 bases sitting between them. The CDR3 is 13 residues long. CDR3: CASSEEAAADQYF. The DNA for the CDR3 is TGTGCCAGCAGTGAGGAGGCGGCGGCCGATCAGTACTTC.

This rearrangement joins TRBV27 to TRBJ1-3; 7 bases agree with TRBD1. Germline CDR1 MNHEY, CDR2 SMNVEV (reference sequence). V gave up 6 bases and J gave up 0 bases; unmatched junction bases: 5. This CDR3 comprises 15 residues. CDR3 amino acids: CASRTGLSSGNTIYF. The CDR3 bases are TGTGCCAGCAGGACAGGGCTAAGCTCTGGAAACACCATATATTTT.